A selection of T cell receptor beta chains follows, all from one sample in a study of cytomegalovirus exposure and HLA in healthy donors. TCRdb keeps only in-frame clones here, not all; method: immunoSEQ multiplex PCR. Here the sample spans approximately 51,000 clones, around three quarters being singletons. Sample: PBMCs. The receptor source for this set is a man younger than 45 in good health and CMV-seronegative. CDR3s include the opening cysteine and the closing phenylalanine or tryptophan. A D gene is named only where the DNA matches it firmly. Expanded clones are given a class, and other clones once, few, many or no size at all.

TRBV5-1,NA,TRBJ1-1,NA,CASSFKRGTEAFF,TGCGCCAGCAGCTTTAAGAGGGGGACTGAAGCTTTCTTT
TRBV9,NA,TRBJ2-3,NA,CASSPRIRTYTDTQYF,TGTGCCAGCAGCCCCCGTATCCGCACTTACACAGATACGCAGTATTTT
TRBV2,TRBD1,TRBJ1-3,few,CASRTGGSGNTIYF,TGTGCCAGCAGGACAGGGGGCTCTGGAAACACCATATATTTT
TRBV30,NA,TRBJ1-5,NA,CACGSENSNQPQHF,TGTGCCTGCGGGTCCGAGAATAGCAATCAGCCCCAGCATTTT
TRBV2,TRBD2,TRBJ2-3,NA,CASTAGTGNSDTQYF,TGTGCCAGCACAGCGGGAACGGGTAACTCAGATACGCAGTATTTT
TRBV5-1,NA,TRBJ2-7,NA,CASSSTTFVGNPYEQYF,TGCGCCAGCAGCTCGACGACTTTTGTCGGAAACCCCTACGAGCAGTACTTC
TRBV19,TRBD2,TRBJ2-3,few,CASRVGVDGRTDTQYF,TGTGCCAGTAGAGTCGGCGTTGACGGGAGGACAGATACGCAGTATTTT
TRBV7-7,NA,TRBJ2-2,NA,CASSLFPGTGELFF,TGTGCCAGCAGCTTATTCCCGGGGACCGGGGAGCTGTTTTTT
TRBV4-1,TRBD2,TRBJ2-1,NA,CASSQGGGELERLASNEQFF,TGCGCCAGCAGCCAAGGCGGGGGGGAACTGGAGCGTCTAGCGTCCAATGAGCAGTTCTTC
TRBV6-6,NA,TRBJ2-7,NA,CASQVGSGEQYF,TGTGCCTCACAGGTCGGGAGTGGCGAGCAGTACTTC
TRBV7-8,TRBD2,TRBJ2-5,NA,CASSLFLAGYQETQYF,TGTGCCAGCAGCTTATTTCTAGCGGGTTACCAAGAGACCCAGTACTTC
TRBV6-6,TRBD2,TRBJ2-7,few,CASSTGTSGPEQYF,TGTGCCAGCAGTACCGGGACTAGCGGGCCCGAGCAGTACTTC
TRBV27,NA,TRBJ2-1,medium-sized,CASSFGASAGGEQFF,TGTGCCAGCAGTTTCGGGGCTAGCGCCGGGGGAGAGCAGTTCTTC
TRBV21-1,NA,TRBJ2-3,NA,CASSKARYDTQYF,TGTGCCAGCAGCAAAGCCAGGTATGATACGCAGTATTTT
TRBV29-1,NA,TRBJ2-7,NA,CSVLERDGSSYEQYF,TGCAGCGTTCTAGAAAGAGACGGGAGCTCCTACGAGCAGTACTTC
TRBV29-1,NA,TRBJ2-7,NA,CSVDGYGGYGQYF,TGCAGCGTTGATGGATATGGGGGCTACGGGCAGTACTTC
TRBV5-8,NA,TRBJ2-7,NA,CASSFGPSRGEQYF,TGTGCCAGCAGCTTCGGCCCGTCTCGAGGCGAGCAGTACTTC
TRBV7-9,NA,TRBJ1-1,NA,CASSLVRGDTEAFF,TGTGCCAGCAGCTTAGTTCGGGGGGACACTGAAGCTTTCTTT
TRBV29-1,TRBD1,TRBJ2-1,few,CSVGQGMQGEQFF,TGCAGCGTTGGACAGGGTATGCAGGGTGAGCAGTTCTTC
TRBV10-3,TRBD1,TRBJ2-3,NA,CAITERLLRDRSTDTQYF,TGTGCCATCACCGAGCGGCTATTGAGGGACAGAAGCACAGATACGCAGTATTTT
TRBV12-5,NA,TRBJ2-2,NA,CASGLRGTGELFF,TGTGCTAGTGGTTTGAGGGGGACCGGGGAGCTGTTTTTT
TRBV5-4,TRBD2,TRBJ2-1,NA,CASSSKAGPTYNEQFF,TGTGCCAGCAGCTCGAAAGCGGGACCGACCTACAATGAGCAGTTCTTC
TRBV4-1,NA,TRBJ2-3,NA,CASSQEGARTDTQYF,TGCGCCAGCAGCCAAGAGGGGGCACGCACAGATACGCAGTATTTT
TRBV10-1,NA,TRBJ2-7,NA,CASSTLSSPYEQYF,TGCGCCAGCAGTACGTTATCTAGTCCCTACGAGCAGTACTTC
TRBV6-5,NA,TRBJ1-1,NA,CASSYHLSYRAFF,TGTGCCAGCAGTTACCACCTTTCATACAGAGCTTTCTTT
TRBV4-1,TRBD2,TRBJ2-7,NA,CASSQGVTSGTYEQYF,TGCGCCAGCAGCCAAGGGGTGACTAGCGGGACCTACGAGCAGTACTTC
TRBV7-2,NA,TRBJ2-7,once,CASSQTFGLYEQYF,TGTGCCAGCAGTCAAACCTTCGGTCTCTACGAGCAGTACTTC
TRBV6-1,NA,TRBJ2-2,few,CASSELGDTGELFF,TGTGCCAGCAGTGAGTTAGGGGACACCGGGGAGCTGTTTTTT
TRBV2,TRBD1,TRBJ2-1,NA,CASTLTGGNEQFF,TGTGCCAGCACTTTGACAGGGGGCAATGAGCAGTTCTTC
TRBV7-2,NA,TRBJ1-5,NA,CASSLLFGQPQHF,TGTGCCAGCAGCTTATTGTTCGGTCAGCCCCAGCATTTT
TRBV2,TRBD2,TRBJ2-7,once,CASSEGAGGPYEQYF,TGTGCAAGCAGTGAAGGAGCGGGAGGCCCCTACGAGCAGTACTTC
TRBV30,TRBD1,TRBJ1-5,NA,CAWSRGQGGQPQHF,TGTGCCTGGAGTAGAGGACAGGGAGGCCAGCCCCAGCATTTT
TRBV6-5,NA,TRBJ2-7,NA,CASSSYYEQYF,TGTGCCAGCAGCTCCTACTACGAGCAGTACTTC
TRBV30,NA,TRBJ2-6,few,CAWSMTGANVLTF,TGTGCCTGGAGCATGACAGGGGCCAACGTCCTGACTTTC
TRBV4-1,NA,TRBJ1-3,NA,CASSQEGRSGNTIYF,TGCGCCAGCAGCCAAGAAGGCAGGTCTGGAAACACCATATATTTT
TRBV5-1,TRBD2,TRBJ2-1,NA,CASSPSLTSGTIEQFF,TGCGCCAGCAGTCCGTCCCTTACTAGCGGGACAATTGAGCAGTTCTTC
TRBV7-9,NA,TRBJ1-4,few,CASSYGQTNNEKLFF,TGTGCCAGCAGCTACGGACAGACCAATAATGAAAAACTGTTTTTT
TRBV9,TRBD2,TRBJ2-7,NA,CASSVAASGSYEQYF,TGTGCCAGCAGCGTAGCGGCTAGCGGCTCCTACGAGCAGTACTTC
TRBV11-2,NA,TRBJ2-7,NA,CASSPRPGESSYEQYF,TGTGCCAGCAGCCCGCGCCCAGGGGAGAGCTCCTACGAGCAGTACTTC
TRBV2,TRBD1,TRBJ2-7,NA,CASKQGGSYEQYF,TGTGCCAGTAAACAGGGGGGATCCTACGAGCAGTACTTC
TRBV11-2,TRBD2,TRBJ2-3,NA,CASSQQGTSGRADTQYF,TGTGCCAGCAGCCAACAGGGGACTAGCGGGAGGGCGGATACGCAGTATTTT
TRBV6-6,NA,TRBJ2-5,NA,CASSPDYPGTQYF,TGTGCCAGCAGCCCGGACTACCCCGGGACCCAGTACTTC
TRBV5-1,TRBD1,TRBJ2-1,once,CASSPYTGDGYNEQFF,TGCGCCAGCAGCCCCTATACAGGGGACGGCTACAATGAGCAGTTCTTC
TRBV27,TRBD1,TRBJ1-3,NA,CASSSGAGQDINTIYF,TGTGCCAGCAGTTCGGGGGCGGGACAGGATATAAACACCATATATTTT
TRBV5-4,TRBD2,TRBJ2-7,once,CASSLGGTSGVYEQYF,TGTGCCAGCAGCTTGGGGGGAACTAGCGGGGTCTACGAGCAGTACTTC
TRBV4-1,TRBD2,TRBJ2-1,NA,CASSQDGGGLFNNEQFF,TGCGCCAGCAGCCAAGATGGGGGGGGACTTTTTAACAATGAGCAGTTCTTC